This TCR beta chain was obtained from a study of shared clonotypes between healthy human individuals (dated by TCRdb to about 2020). Background on the whole study: The cohort included three men and a couple of women between 18 and 49 years of age. Per donor, three plates each were used for CD4 naive and CD4 memory, two for CD8 naive, and one for CD8 memory. To estimate repertoire size and how much clonotypes are shared between individuals, the study performed deep sequencing of blood TCR repertoires from five healthy adults. Libraries were prepared and TCR repertoires were sequenced by different laboratories using diverse techniques, in order to increase sequencing depth and limit assay-specific biases. Each donor's leukapheresis produced roughly between roughly 0.94 and 9.5 billion PBMCs.

The donors were healthy, HIV-negative adults with no recently reported acute infections or vaccinations. Every donor was a Caucasian adult living in Nashville, Tennessee, USA. CD4+ T cells were enriched through magnetic negative selection, after which naive cells were positively selected on CD45RA and the remaining negative fraction served as the memory subset. Blood was collected by leukapheresis, and PBMCs were isolated by Ficoll-Histopaque density gradient centrifugation and then cryopreserved in liquid nitrogen vapor phase. Purity and quantity of every magnetically sorted T cell population were checked by analytical flow cytometry. Each sorted fraction had its genomic DNA isolated and then quantified by UV absorbance on a Nanodrop 2000c. TCR CDR3 regions were amplified from genomic DNA by multiplex PCR using the deep immunoSEQ assay. For each cell subset, the extracted genomic DNA was distributed evenly across all wells of several immunoSEQ 96-well plates, and each plate served as one replicate. For sorted subsets, around 200 ng genomic DNA, equal to tens of thousands of T cell genomes, was loaded into each replicate PCR. The purified libraries were quantified using a Qubit 3.0 fluorometer, sized with a Bioanalyzer 2100, and then quantified again using the KAPA Library Quantification kit. A separate single-read 150-cycle Illumina NextSeq 550 flow cell was used to sequence each immunoSEQ 96-well plate. Per the source publication's procedure: Because the immunoSEQ output included only junctional sequences and no quality scores, the filtering could not be the same as the filtering used for full-length reads. Sequences were annotated with PyIR, a Python wrapper for IgBLAST v1.9, and V/J genes and CDR3 were assigned using IMGT germline references. Reads were filtered out if the reads had weak V/J assignments (E-value above 1e-6), no CDR3, stop codons, out-of-frame junctions, or ambiguous translated residues. A V3J clonotype was defined by an identical inferred V gene, J gene, and CDR3 amino acid sequence. Percentage overlap between repertoires was computed as shared unique clonotypes divided by the size of the smaller repertoire. RTK rarefaction, the Chao1 estimator, and Recon v2.1 estimates of unobserved clonotypes were used to assess repertoire richness. For all TCRbeta clonotypes obtained by the gDNA method from several donors, generation probabilities were computed with OLGA. TCRdb retrieved this table from immuneACCESS and kept in-frame rearrangements only. Not all clones are present; in checked studies, unresolved V genes account for under half, and no reason is known for the remainder. That table supplies the V and J calls and clone size; D and trimming were determined from the DNA. The sample table records 1.6 million or so clones; roughly 96% of these occur just once. The top ten clones comprise about 1.2% of the sample.

V is clipped by 1 base and J by 7 bases, and the sequence between their germline boundaries is 16 bases long. CDR1 and CDR2 are drawn from the germline V gene: SGHAT, FQNNGV. Its CDR3 holds 16 amino acids, cysteine through phenylalanine. Kept here is only the CDR3 DNA, which spans 48 bases and is read in frame from base 1. On this clone itself: Its antigen remains unidentified. No base quality values were provided; no much bigger clone lies one nucleotide off.

The full study reports these points: Sharing across a handful of donors was observed for around 5% of naive CD4, over 3% of naive CD8, about 2.5% of memory CD4, and around 0.4% of memory CD8 clonotypes. Because the study included a small number of donors, the genetic and exposure-history diversity represented was limited. Higher generation probabilities were observed for clonotypes shared by all four sorted-subset donors than for non-shared clonotypes. Incomplete sequencing was indicated by rarefaction of sorted-subset datasets, despite the large sequencing depth. Based on pairwise subsampling, the degree of clonotype sharing among donors was expected to be affected by sequencing depth. Larger estimated clonotype richness was generally found for naive subsets than for memory subsets. Only blood was sampled, and tissue TCR repertoires likely differ from those in blood.

This receptor chain uses TRBV11-2 and TRBJ1-4, with the D gene call left open. The specimen sequenced was naive CD4+ T cells sorted from blood. The cell subset or site label, read with the paper, signifies: CD45RA+ positively selected. This receptor was taken from a man aged 30-40 years in good health. The DNA is TGTGCCAGCAGCTTAGGAGTTAGGTCGGATAGTGAAAAACTGTTTTTT. It specifies CASSLGVRSDSEKLFF.